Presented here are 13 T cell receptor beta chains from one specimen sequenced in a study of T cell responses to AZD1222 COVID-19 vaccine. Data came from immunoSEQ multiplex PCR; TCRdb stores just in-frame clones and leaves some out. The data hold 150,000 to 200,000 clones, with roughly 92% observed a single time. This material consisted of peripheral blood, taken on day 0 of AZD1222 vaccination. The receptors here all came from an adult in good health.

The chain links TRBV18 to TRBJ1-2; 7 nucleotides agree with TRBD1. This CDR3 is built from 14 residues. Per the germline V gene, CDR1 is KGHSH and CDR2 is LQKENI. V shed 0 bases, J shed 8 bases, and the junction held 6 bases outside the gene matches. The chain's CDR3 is CASSPPSRGLGYTF. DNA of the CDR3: TGTGCCAGCTCACCACCTTCGAGGGGGCTAGGCTACACCTTC.

The CDR3 spells CASSPAGGNQPQHF. CDR3 coding DNA: TGTGCCAGCTCACCAGCAGGGGGGAATCAGCCCCAGCATTTT. V and J are TRBV18 and TRBJ1-5; 7 nucleotides match TRBD1. Germline assignment: CDR1 KGHSH and CDR2 LQKENI. The CDR3 has 14 amino acids. V shed 2 bases, J shed 4 bases, and the junction held 2 bases outside the gene matches.

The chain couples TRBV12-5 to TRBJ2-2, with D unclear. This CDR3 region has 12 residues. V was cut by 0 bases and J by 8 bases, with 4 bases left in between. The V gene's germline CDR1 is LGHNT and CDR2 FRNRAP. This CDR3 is CASGLVVGELFF. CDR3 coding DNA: TGTGCTAGTGGTTTGGTAGTAGGGGAGCTGTTTTTT.

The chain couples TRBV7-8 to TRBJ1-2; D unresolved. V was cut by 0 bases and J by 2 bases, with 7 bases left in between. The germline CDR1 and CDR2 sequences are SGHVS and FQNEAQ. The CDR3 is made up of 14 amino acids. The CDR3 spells CASSLARVNYGYTF. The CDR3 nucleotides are TGTGCCAGCAGCTTAGCCCGGGTCAACTATGGCTACACCTTC.

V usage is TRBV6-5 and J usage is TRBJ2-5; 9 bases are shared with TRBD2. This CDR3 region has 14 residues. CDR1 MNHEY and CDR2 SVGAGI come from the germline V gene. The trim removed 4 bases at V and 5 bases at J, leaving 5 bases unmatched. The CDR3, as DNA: TGTGCCAGCAGTTCCGGGACTAGCTTGGAGACCCAGTACTTC. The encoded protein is CASSSGTSLETQYF.

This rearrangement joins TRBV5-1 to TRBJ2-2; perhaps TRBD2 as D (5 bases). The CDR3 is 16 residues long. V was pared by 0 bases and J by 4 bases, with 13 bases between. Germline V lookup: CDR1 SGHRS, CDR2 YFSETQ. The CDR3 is CASSLASRGFTGELFF. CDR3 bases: TGCGCCAGCAGCTTGGCCTCGCGAGGGTTCACCGGGGAGCTGTTTTTT.

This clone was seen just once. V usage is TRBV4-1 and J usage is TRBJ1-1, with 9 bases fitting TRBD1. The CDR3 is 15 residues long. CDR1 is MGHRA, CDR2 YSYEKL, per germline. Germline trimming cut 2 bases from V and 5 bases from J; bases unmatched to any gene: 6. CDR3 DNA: TGCGCCAGCAGCCAATACACAGGGGGCTGGACTGAAGCTTTCTTT. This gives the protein CASSQYTGGWTEAFF.

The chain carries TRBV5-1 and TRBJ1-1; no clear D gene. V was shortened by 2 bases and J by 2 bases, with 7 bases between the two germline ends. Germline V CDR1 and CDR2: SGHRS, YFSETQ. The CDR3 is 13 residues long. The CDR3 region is CASSLDVNTEAFF. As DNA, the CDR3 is TGCGCCAGCAGCTTAGACGTTAACACTGAAGCTTTCTTT.

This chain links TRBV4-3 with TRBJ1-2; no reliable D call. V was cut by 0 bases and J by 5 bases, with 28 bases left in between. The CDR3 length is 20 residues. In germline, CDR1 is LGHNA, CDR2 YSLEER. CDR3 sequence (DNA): TGCGCCAGCAGCCAAGATAGATACGTCCACCCCCTCAACCGATCATATGGCTACACCTTC. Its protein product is CASSQDRYVHPLNRSYGYTF.

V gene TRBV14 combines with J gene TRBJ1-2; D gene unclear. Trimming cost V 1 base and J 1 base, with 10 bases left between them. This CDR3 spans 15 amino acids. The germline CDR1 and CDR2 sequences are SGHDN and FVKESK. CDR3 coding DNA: TGTGCCAGCAGCCAAGGCCTGTACCTTAACTATGGCTACACCTTC. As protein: CASSQGLYLNYGYTF.

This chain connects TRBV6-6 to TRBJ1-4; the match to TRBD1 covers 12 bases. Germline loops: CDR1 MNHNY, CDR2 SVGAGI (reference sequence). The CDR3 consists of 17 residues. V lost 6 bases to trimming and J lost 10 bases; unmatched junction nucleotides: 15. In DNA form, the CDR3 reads TGTGCCAGCAGCCGATCCCTATCGGGACAGGGGGCAGGAAAACTGTTTTTT. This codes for CASSRSLSGQGAGKLFF.

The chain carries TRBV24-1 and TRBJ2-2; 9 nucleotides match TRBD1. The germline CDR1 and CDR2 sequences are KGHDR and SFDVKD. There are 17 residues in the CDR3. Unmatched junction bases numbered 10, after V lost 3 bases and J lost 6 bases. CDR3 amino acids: CATSDLMGQGSSGELFF. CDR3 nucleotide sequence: TGTGCCACCAGTGATCTTATGGGACAGGGATCATCCGGGGAGCTGTTTTTT.

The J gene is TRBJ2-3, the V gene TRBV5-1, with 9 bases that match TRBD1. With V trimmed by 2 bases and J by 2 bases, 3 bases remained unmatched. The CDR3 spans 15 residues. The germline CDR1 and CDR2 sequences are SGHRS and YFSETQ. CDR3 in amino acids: CASSFDRGDTDTQYF. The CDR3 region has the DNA TGCGCCAGCAGCTTCGACAGGGGGGACACAGATACGCAGTATTTT.